Listed below are T cell receptor beta chains from one sample, sequenced in a study of T-cell memory formation after mild COVID-19. A single record per CDR3 protein comes from TCRdb applying MiXCR to the 5' RACE reads. Found here are 150,000 to 200,000 distinct CDR3 sequences, around 15% of them singletons; the top ten hold 13% to 15%. Sequences were obtained from PBMCs or a T cell subset sorted from them (not recorded which). The receptors here all came from an adult woman who had mild COVID-19 (a few samples of this study predate the infection). Cell type and time point are not known. Each CDR3 is given with its conserved first and last residue. Each record gives: D gene, V gene, J gene, clone size, CDR3 DNA, CDR3 protein. The D gene is left open where the match is weak. Part of the rows lack a size; the others show once, few, many or a class for expanded clones.

>-|TRBV5-1|TRBJ2-3|few
TGCGCCAGCAGCTTGGTCGGCGGGGTAGATACGCAGTATTTT
CASSLVGGVDTQYF
>TRBD1|TRBV4-1|TRBJ1-2|few
TGCGCCAGCACGACGGGACAGGGTAACTATGGCTACACCTTC
CASTTGQGNYGYTF
>-|TRBV7-6|TRBJ2-5|-
TGTGCCAGCAGCTCCCCAAGGGATCGGGAGACCCAGTACTTC
CASSSPRDRETQYF
>-|TRBV12-3/TRBV12-4|TRBJ1-4|few
TGTGCCAGCAGTGGAAGGACAGCCCATAATGAAAAACTGTTTTTT
CASSGRTAHNEKLFF
>-|TRBV21-1|TRBJ1-1|many
TGTGCCAGCAGCTTACGGACAGGACCAGGGGAGGAGGACACTGAAGCTTTCTTT
CASSLRTGPGEEDTEAFF
>TRBD1|TRBV7-9|TRBJ2-7|-
TGTGCCAGCAACCCGGACAGGGAGGACGGCTACGAGCAGTACTTC
CASNPDREDGYEQYF
>TRBD1|TRBV9|TRBJ2-7|few
TGTGCCAGCAGCGTCGGGGACAGGACTACCTACGAGCAGTACTTC
CASSVGDRTTYEQYF
>-|TRBV6-2/TRBV6-3|TRBJ2-1|-
TGTGCCAGCAGTAGTGAGTCCTACAATGAGCAGTTCTTC
CASSSESYNEQFF
>-|TRBV27|TRBJ1-6|few
TGTGCCAGCAGTTGGGGGGGGAATTCACCCCTCCACTTT
CASSWGGNSPLHF
>-|TRBV7-3|TRBJ1-1|once
TGTGCCAGCAGCTTAGATGGGCCCCGCACTGAAGCTTTCTTT
CASSLDGPRTEAFF
>-|TRBV12-3/TRBV12-4|TRBJ1-1|-
TGTGCCAGCAGGCAAACCGACCTGAACACTGAAGCTTTCTTT
CASRQTDLNTEAFF
>TRBD2|TRBV7-9|TRBJ2-2|-
TGTGCCAGCAGCCCCCGGACTAGCGGGAGTGGTAGCACCGGGGAGCTGTTTTTT
CASSPRTSGSGSTGELFF
>-|TRBV29-1|TRBJ2-1|-
TGCAGCGTCACAAAGTCACAGGGCGGGGCTGAGCAGTTCTTC
CSVTKSQGGAEQFF
>-|TRBV20-1|TRBJ2-1|-
TGCAGTGCCAAAGAGGGTTCCGGGGGTAGCGTGTACAATGAGCAGTTCTTC
CSAKEGSGGSVYNEQFF
>TRBD2|TRBV3-1|TRBJ2-1|many
TGTGCCAGCAGCCCTAGCGGGAGCTACAATGAGCAGTTCTTC
CASSPSGSYNEQFF
>-|TRBV7-8|TRBJ2-1|few
TGTGCCAGCAGCTCAGAAGTCCCAAGCCGGCAGTTCTTC
CASSSEVPSRQFF
>-|TRBV29-1|TRBJ2-1|-
TGCAGCGTTGAAGGGGGATCATCCTACAATGAGCAGTTCTTC
CSVEGGSSYNEQFF
>TRBD2|TRBV27|TRBJ2-7|few
TGTGCCAGCAGTCTTCCCGGGAGGAGGTACGAGCAGTACTTC
CASSLPGRRYEQYF
>-|TRBV7-9|TRBJ2-5|few
TGTGCAGAGGAATTGGAGACCCAGTACTTC
CAEELETQYF
>-|TRBV5-1|TRBJ2-5|-
TGCGCCAGCAGCGGAAGTCCCCAAGAGACCCAGTACTTC
CASSGSPQETQYF
>-|TRBV6-2/TRBV6-3|TRBJ2-1|-
TGTGCCAGCAGTTACGGACTTTCCCCTAACAATGAGCAGTTCTTC
CASSYGLSPNNEQFF
>-|TRBV5-1|TRBJ1-1|few
TGCGCCAGCAGCCCTTGGGGGCCGGGTACTGAAGCTTTCTTT
CASSPWGPGTEAFF
>-|TRBV7-3|TRBJ1-2|-
TGTGCCAGCAGCTTAACGTTGGGGGATGGCTACACCTTC
CASSLTLGDGYTF
>-|TRBV12-3/TRBV12-4|TRBJ1-3|-
TGTGCCAGCAGTTTACTTGGTGGAAACACCATATATTTT
CASSLLGGNTIYF
>TRBD1|TRBV5-6|TRBJ1-1|-
TGTGCCAGCAGCCGAATGGGGACAGGGATGAACACTGAAGCTTTCTTT
CASSRMGTGMNTEAFF
>-|TRBV20-1|TRBJ2-7|few
TGCAGTGCTACGGGGGTAGGTCACGGGTACGAGCAGTACTTC
CSATGVGHGYEQYF
>-|TRBV5-1|TRBJ2-7|many
TGCGCCAGCAGCCGGGTCCCAGGTTCCTACGAGCAGTACTTC
CASSRVPGSYEQYF
>-|TRBV7-8|TRBJ1-1|few
TGTGCCAGCAGCTTAGCCCGGGGGGGCCCTGAAGCTTTCTTT
CASSLARGGPEAFF
>TRBD1|TRBV19|TRBJ2-6|-
TGTGCCAGTGGCAGTAGTCAGGGGGCGCCGGGGGCCAACGTCCTGACTTTC
CASGSSQGAPGANVLTF
>TRBD1|TRBV24-1|TRBJ2-3|few
TGTGCCACCAGTGACCCTGGACAGGATGGGGGCACAGATACGCAGTATTTT
CATSDPGQDGGTDTQYF
>TRBD2|TRBV6-5|TRBJ2-2|-
TGTGCCAGCAGTTACTTCGTAGCGGGACCCTCCACCGGGGAGCTGTTTTTT
CASSYFVAGPSTGELFF
>-|TRBV11-3|TRBJ2-7|-
TGTGCCAGCAGCTTAGGATACAGAGCGAGCTCCTACGAGCAGTACTTC
CASSLGYRASSYEQYF
>-|TRBV5-1|TRBJ1-1|-
TGCGCCAGCAGCTTGTCGCGGTGGAGTGCCACTGAAGCTTTCTTT
CASSLSRWSATEAFF
>-|TRBV5-6|TRBJ2-2|-
TGTGCCAGCAGCTTGGTCGGGGGGCAAAACACCGGGGAGCTGTTTTTT
CASSLVGGQNTGELFF
>TRBD1|TRBV6-1|TRBJ2-2|-
TGTGCCAGCAGGAAGGACAGGGGGAACACCGGGGAGCTGTTTTTT
CASRKDRGNTGELFF
>-|TRBV15|TRBJ1-1|-
TGTGCCACCACCCAAACGGGGGACACTGAAGCTTTCTTT
CATTQTGDTEAFF
>-|TRBV24-1|TRBJ1-2|few
TGTGCCACCAGTGATGCCCTTGGCTATGGCTACACCTTC
CATSDALGYGYTF
>-|TRBV29-1|TRBJ1-2|few
TGCAGCGTTGAAGGCAGCATCCTCTATGGCTACACCTTC
CSVEGSILYGYTF
>-|TRBV7-9|TRBJ2-4|once
TGTGCCAGCAGCTTAGGGCGCAGGCCGCTGGAATACATTCAGTACTTC
CASSLGRRPLEYIQYF
>TRBD2|TRBV7-3|TRBJ2-1|-
TGTGCCAGCAGCCCCGCGGGGGGCTTCTACAATGAGCAGTTCTTC
CASSPAGGFYNEQFF
>-|TRBV5-5|TRBJ2-7|-
TGTGCCAGCAGCTTGGGTATAGGGTCTATCTACGAGCAGTACTTC
CASSLGIGSIYEQYF
>TRBD2|TRBV24-1|TRBJ2-1|many
TGTGCCACCAGTGAATCTAGCGGGTCGTACAATGAGCAGTTCTTC
CATSESSGSYNEQFF
>TRBD2|TRBV6-2/TRBV6-3|TRBJ2-1|few
TGTGCCAGCAGTTCCGGACTAGTAGGGGCTTTC
CASSSGLVGAF
>-|TRBV7-3|TRBJ2-1|few
TGTGCCAGCAGCCGGATCGGGAGCTCCTACAATGAGCAGTTCTTC
CASSRIGSSYNEQFF
>-|TRBV6-2/TRBV6-3|TRBJ1-1|few
TGTGCCAGCAGTTATAGGGGGGAAAACACTGAAGCTTTCTTT
CASSYRGENTEAFF
>-|TRBV12-3/TRBV12-4|TRBJ2-2|-
TGTGCCAGCAGGGGTGGTGGGAACACCGGGGAGCTGTTTTTT
CASRGGGNTGELFF
>-|TRBV11-2|TRBJ2-5|-
TGTGCCAGCAGCTTAGTTGCACAGGGAAGGGAAGAGACCCAGTACTTC
CASSLVAQGREETQYF
>TRBD2|TRBV5-1|TRBJ2-3|few
TGCGCCAGCAGCTTCGGGACTAGCAGCACAGATACGCAGTATTTT
CASSFGTSSTDTQYF
>-|TRBV27|TRBJ1-2|-
TGTGCCAGCAGTGACGACCGCAGAACTAACTATGGCTACACCTTC
CASSDDRRTNYGYTF
>TRBD1|TRBV19|TRBJ2-6|few
TGTGCCAGTAGGACAGGGGGCTCCGGGGCCAACGTCCTGACTTTC
CASRTGGSGANVLTF
>TRBD1|TRBV20-1|TRBJ1-1|-
TGCAGTGCTAGGCCGGGGGACAGGGACACTGAAGCTTTCTTT
CSARPGDRDTEAFF
>-|TRBV11-1|TRBJ2-4|many
TGTGCCAGCAGCTTTTCGAGACAGTCCAAAGCCAAAAACATTCAGTACTTC
CASSFSRQSKAKNIQYF
>TRBD2|TRBV12-3/TRBV12-4|TRBJ2-1|-
TGTGCCAGCAGTTTCCAGGGTCGGACTAGCGGGTCCTACAATGAGCAGTTCTTC
CASSFQGRTSGSYNEQFF
>TRBD1|TRBV27|TRBJ2-1|few
TGTGCCAGCAGATCGGACAGGGGAGCATACAATGAGCAGTTCTTC
CASRSDRGAYNEQFF
>-|TRBV5-4|TRBJ2-7|-
TGTGCCAGCAGCGGAGAACAGGAGTCTACCTACGAGCAGTACTTC
CASSGEQESTYEQYF